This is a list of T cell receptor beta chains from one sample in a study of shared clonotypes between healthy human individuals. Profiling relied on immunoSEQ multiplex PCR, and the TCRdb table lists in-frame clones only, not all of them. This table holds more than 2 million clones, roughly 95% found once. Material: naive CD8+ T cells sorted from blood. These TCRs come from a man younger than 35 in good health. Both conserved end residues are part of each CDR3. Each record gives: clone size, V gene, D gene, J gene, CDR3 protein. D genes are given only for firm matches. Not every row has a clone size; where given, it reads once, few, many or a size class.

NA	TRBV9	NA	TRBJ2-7	CASSGPAGANEQYF
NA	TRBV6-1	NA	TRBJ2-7	CASSEGPDPTYEQYF
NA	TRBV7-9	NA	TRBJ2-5	CASSNSGTKQETQYF
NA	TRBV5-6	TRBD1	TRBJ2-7	CASGLGGQGTIEQYF
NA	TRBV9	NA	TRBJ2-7	CASSVGDGPPYEQYF
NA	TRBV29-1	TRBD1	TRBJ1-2	CSVPGQGVFYYGYTF
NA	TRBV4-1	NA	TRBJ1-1	CASSSTLGTEAFF
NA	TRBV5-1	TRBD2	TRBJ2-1	CASSWMASGEYNEQFF
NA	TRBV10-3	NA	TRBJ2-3	CAISGRLGNTDTQYF
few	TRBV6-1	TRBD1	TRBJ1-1	CASSGQGFTEAFF
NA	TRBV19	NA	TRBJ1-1	CASTHQLSAFF
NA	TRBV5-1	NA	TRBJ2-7	CASSAGSYEQYF
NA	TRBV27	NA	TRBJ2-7	CASNKQGTGLYEQYF
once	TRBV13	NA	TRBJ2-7	CASSGRALEAYEQYF
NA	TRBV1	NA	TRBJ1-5	CTSSQGTSNQPQHF
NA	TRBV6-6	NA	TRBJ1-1	CASRGEGNTEAFF
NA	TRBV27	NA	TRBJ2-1	CASSPTGPSYNEQFF
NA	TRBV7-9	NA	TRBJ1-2	CASSPLEGEDYGYTF
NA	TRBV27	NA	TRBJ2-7	CASSLLSPFNSYEQYF
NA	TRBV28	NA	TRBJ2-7	CASSFPGSSYEQYF
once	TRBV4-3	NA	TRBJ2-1	CASSQEVGFNEQFF
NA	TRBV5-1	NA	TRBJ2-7	CASSSRQGSYEQYF
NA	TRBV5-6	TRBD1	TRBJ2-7	CASSQGQGAYEQYF
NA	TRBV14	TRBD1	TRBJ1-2	CASSPGTAGGGYTF
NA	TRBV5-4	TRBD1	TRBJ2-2	CASSLLGTGGTGELFF
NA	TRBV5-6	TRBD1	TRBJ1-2	CASSPGQGVGYTF
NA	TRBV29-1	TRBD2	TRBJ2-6	CSVEAGLAGVAGANVLTF
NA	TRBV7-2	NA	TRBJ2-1	CASSLAAGYNEQFF
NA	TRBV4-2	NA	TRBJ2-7	CASSPDRSSYEQYF
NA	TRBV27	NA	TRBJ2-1	CASRVGGYEQFF
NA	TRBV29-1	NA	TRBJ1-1	CSDTQDSNTEAFF
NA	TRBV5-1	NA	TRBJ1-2	CASTGAGGYTF
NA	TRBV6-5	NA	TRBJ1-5	CASSWDLPNQPQHF
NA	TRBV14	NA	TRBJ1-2	CASSPPGVGEGYTF
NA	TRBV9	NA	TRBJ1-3	CASSVAGVSGNTIYF
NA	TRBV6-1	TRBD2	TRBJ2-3	CASSELTTSGLSTDTQYF
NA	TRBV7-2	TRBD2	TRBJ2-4	CASSLAWGGTLAKNIQYF
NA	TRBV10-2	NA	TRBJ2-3	CASSEHPTDTQYF